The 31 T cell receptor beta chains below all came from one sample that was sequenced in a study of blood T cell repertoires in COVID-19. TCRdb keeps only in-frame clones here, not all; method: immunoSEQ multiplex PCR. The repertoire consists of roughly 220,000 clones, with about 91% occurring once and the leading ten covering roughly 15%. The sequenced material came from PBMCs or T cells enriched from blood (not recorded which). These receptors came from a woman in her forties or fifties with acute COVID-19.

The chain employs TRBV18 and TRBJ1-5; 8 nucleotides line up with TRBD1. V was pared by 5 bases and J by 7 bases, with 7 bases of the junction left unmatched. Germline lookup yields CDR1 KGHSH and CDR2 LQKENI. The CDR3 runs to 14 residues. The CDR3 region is CASSAGQGGQPQHF. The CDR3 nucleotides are TGTGCCAGCTCAGCCGGACAGGGCGGCCAGCCCCAGCATTTT.

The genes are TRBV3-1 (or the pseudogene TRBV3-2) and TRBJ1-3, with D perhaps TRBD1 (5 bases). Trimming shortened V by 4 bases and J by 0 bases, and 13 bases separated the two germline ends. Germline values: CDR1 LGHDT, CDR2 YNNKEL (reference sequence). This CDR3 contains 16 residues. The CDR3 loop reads CASSLQASYSGNTIYF. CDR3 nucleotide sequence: TGTGCCAGCAGCCTACAGGCTTCTTACTCTGGAAACACCATATATTTT.

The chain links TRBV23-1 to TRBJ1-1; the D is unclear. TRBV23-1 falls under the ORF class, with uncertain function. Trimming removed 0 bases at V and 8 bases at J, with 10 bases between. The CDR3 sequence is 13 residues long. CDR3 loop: CASSQSGLSEAFF. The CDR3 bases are TGCGCCAGCAGTCAATCTGGACTGAGCGAAGCTTTCTTT.

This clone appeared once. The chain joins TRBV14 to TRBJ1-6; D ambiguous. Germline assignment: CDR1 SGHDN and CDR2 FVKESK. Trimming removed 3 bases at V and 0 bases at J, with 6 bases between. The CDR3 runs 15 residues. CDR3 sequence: CASSQRSSYNSPLHF. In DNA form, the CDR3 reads TGTGCCAGCAGCCAGAGGAGCTCCTATAATTCACCCCTCCACTTT.

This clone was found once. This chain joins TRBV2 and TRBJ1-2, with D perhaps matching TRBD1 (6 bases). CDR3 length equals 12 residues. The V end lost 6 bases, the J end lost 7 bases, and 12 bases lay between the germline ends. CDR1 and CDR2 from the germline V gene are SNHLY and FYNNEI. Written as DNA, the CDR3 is TGTGCCAGCAGGGCAGGGGTAGGTGGCTACACCTTC. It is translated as CASRAGVGGYTF.

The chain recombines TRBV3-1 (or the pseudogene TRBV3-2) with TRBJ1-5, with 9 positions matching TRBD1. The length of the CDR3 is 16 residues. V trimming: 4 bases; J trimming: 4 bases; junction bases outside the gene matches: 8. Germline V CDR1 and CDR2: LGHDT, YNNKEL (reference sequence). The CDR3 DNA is TGTGCCAGCAGCCCAAACAGGGGGCTATCGAATCAGCCCCAGCATTTT. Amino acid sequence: CASSPNRGLSNQPQHF.

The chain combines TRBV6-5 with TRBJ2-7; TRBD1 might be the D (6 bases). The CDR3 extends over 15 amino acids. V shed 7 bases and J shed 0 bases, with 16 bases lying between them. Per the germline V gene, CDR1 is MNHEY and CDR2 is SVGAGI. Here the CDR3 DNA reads TGTGCCAGCAAGGAAGGGGGACCCGCCTCCTACGAGCAGTACTTC. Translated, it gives CASKEGGPASYEQYF.

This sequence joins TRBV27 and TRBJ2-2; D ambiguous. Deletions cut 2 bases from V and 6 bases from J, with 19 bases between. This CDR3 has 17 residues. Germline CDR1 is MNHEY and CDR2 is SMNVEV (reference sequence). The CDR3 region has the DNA TGTGCCAGCAGTTTAACCCCCCTGAGCGATCGCGCCGGGGAGCTGTTTTTT. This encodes CASSLTPLSDRAGELFF.

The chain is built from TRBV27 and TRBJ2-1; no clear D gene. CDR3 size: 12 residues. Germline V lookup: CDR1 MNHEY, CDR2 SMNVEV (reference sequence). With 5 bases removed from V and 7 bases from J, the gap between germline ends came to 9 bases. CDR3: CASSPTWNEQFF. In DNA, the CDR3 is TGTGCCAGCAGTCCTACTTGGAATGAGCAGTTCTTC.

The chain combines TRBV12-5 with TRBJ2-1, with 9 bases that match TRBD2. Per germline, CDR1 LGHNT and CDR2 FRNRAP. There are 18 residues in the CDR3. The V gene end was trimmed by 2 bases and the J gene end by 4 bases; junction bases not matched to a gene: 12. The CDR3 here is CASGLPKLKREAYNEQFF. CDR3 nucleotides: TGTGCTAGTGGTTTGCCAAAATTGAAGCGGGAGGCGTACAATGAGCAGTTCTTC.

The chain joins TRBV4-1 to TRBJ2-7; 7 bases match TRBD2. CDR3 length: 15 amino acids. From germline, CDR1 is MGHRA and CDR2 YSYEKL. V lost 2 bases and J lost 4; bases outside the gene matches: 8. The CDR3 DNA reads TGCGCCAGCAGCCAAAGGGGAGGGGAAGGGTACGAGCAGTACTTC. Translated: CASSQRGGEGYEQYF.

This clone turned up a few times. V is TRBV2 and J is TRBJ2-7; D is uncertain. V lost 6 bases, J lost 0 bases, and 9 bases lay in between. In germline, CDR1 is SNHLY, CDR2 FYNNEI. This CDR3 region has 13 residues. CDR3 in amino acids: CASSDWSSYEQYF. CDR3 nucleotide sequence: TGTGCCAGCAGCGACTGGAGCTCCTACGAGCAGTACTTC. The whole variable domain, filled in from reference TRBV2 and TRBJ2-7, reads EPEVTQTPSHQVTQMGQEVILRCVPISNHLYFYWYRQILGQKVEFLVSFYNNEISEKSEIFDDQFSVERPDGSNFTLKIRSTKLEDSAMYFCASSDWSSYEQYFGPGTRLTVT.

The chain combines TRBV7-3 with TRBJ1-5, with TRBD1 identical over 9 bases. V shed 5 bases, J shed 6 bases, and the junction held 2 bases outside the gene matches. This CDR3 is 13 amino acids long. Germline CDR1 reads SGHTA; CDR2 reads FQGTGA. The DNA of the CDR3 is TGTGCCAGCAGCATGGACAGGGGTCAGCCCCAGCATTTT. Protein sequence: CASSMDRGQPQHF.

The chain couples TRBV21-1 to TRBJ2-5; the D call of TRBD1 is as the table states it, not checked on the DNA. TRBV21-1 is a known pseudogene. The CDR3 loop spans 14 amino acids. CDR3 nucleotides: TGTGCCAGCATCGACCGGGACACCAAAGAGACCCAGTACTTC. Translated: CASIDRDTKETQYF.

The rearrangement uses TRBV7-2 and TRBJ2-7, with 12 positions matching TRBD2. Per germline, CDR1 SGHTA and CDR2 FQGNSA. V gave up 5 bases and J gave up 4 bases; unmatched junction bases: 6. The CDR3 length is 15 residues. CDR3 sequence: CASSKTSGRSYEQYF. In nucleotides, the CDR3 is TGTGCCAGCAGCAAGACTAGCGGGAGATCGTACGAGCAGTACTTC.

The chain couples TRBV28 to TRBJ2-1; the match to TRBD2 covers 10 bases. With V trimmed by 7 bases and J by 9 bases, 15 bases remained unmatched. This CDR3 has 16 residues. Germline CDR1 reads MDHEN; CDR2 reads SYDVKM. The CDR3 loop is CASTESGTSAFSEQFF. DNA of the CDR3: TGTGCCAGCACGGAAAGCGGGACTAGCGCATTCAGTGAGCAGTTCTTC.

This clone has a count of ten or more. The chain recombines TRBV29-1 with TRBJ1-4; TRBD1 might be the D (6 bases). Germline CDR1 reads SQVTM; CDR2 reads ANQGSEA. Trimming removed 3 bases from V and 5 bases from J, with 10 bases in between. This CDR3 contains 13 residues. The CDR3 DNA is TGCAGCGTTGATACAGGGCTGAATGAAAAACTGTTTTTT. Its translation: CSVDTGLNEKLFF.

The CDR3 coding sequence is TGCGCCAGCAGCTTGGCCGGACAGGGGCAAGAGACCCAGTACTTC. It is translated as CASSLAGQGQETQYF. The chain links TRBV5-1 to TRBJ2-5; the match to TRBD1 covers 9 bases. CDR1 is SGHRS and CDR2 is YFSETQ in the germline V gene. This CDR3 contains 15 residues. V lost 0 bases, J lost 2 bases, and 2 bases stayed unmatched.

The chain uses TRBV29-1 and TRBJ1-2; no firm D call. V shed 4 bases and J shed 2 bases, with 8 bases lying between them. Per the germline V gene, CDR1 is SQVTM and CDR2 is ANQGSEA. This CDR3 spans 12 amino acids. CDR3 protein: CSVVSVNYGYTF. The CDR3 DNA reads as TGCAGCGTTGTTAGTGTGAACTATGGCTACACCTTC.

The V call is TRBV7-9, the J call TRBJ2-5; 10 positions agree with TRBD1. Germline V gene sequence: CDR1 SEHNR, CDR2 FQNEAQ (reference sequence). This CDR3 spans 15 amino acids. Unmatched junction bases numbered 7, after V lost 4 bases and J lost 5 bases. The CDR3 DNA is TGTGCCAGCAGCTCGACAGGGGGCGCGGAGGAGACCCAGTACTTC. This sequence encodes CASSSTGGAEETQYF.

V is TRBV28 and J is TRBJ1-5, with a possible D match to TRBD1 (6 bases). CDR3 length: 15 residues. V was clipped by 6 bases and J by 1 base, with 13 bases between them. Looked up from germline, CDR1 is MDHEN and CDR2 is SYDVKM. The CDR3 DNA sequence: TGTGCCAGCAGATGGACAGTTGGAAGCAATCAGCCCCAGCATTTT. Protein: CASRWTVGSNQPQHF. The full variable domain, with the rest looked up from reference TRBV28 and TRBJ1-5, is DVKVTQSSRYLVKRTGEKVFLECVQDMDHENMFWYRQDPGLGLRLIYFSYDVKMKEKGDIPEGYSVSREKKERFSLILESASTNQTSMYLCASRWTVGSNQPQHFGDGTRLSIL.

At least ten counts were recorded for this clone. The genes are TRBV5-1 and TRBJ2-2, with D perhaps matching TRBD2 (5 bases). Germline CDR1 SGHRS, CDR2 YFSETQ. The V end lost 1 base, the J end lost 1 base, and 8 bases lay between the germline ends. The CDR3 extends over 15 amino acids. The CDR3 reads CASSLWAGNTGELFF. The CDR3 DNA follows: TGCGCCAGCAGCTTGTGGGCGGGGAACACCGGGGAGCTGTTTTTT.

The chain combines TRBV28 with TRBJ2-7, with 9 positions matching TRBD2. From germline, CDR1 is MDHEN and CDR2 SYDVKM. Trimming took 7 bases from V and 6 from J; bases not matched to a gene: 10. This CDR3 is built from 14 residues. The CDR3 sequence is CASTRGGAPGEQYF. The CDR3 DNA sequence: TGTGCCAGCACCCGCGGGGGGGCCCCAGGCGAGCAGTACTTC.

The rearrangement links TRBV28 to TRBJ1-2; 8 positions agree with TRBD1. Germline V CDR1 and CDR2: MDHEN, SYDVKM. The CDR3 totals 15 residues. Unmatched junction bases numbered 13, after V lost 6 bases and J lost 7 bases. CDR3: CASRYQGQGTIGYTF. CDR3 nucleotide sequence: TGTGCCAGCAGATATCAAGGACAGGGCACCATTGGCTACACCTTC.

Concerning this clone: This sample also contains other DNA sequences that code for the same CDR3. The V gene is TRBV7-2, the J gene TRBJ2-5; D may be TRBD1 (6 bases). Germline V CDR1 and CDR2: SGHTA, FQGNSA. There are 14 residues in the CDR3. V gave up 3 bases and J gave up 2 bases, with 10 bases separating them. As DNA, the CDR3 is TGTGCCAGCAGCTTGACAGGAGGTCAAGAGACCCAGTACTTC. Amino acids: CASSLTGGQETQYF. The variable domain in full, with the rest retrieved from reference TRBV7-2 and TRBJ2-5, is GAGVSQSPSNKVTEKGKDVELRCDPISGHTALYWYRQSLGQGLEFLIYFQGNSAPDKSGLPSDRFSAERTGGSVSTLTIQRTQQEDSAVYLCASSLTGGQETQYFGPGTRLLVL.

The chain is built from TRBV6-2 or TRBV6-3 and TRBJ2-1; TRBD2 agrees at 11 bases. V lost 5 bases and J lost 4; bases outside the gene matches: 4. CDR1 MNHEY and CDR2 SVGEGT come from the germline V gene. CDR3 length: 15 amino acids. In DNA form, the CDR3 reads TGTGCCAGCAGTCTAGCGGGAGGACCATACAATGAGCAGTTCTTC. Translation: CASSLAGGPYNEQFF.

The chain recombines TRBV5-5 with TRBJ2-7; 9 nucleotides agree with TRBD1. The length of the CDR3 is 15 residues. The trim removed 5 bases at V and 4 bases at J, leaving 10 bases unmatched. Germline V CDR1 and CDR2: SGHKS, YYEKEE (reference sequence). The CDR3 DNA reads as TGTGCCAGCAGTTCTGGACAGGGGACCTTTTACGAGCAGTACTTC. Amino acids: CASSSGQGTFYEQYF.

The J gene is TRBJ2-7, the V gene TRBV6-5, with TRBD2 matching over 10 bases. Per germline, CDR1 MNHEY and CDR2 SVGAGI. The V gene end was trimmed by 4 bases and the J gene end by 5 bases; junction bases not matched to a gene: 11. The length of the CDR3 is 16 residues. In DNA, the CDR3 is TGTGCCAGCAGTTCTCTAGCGGGAGCTTTAGGGAACGAGCAGTACTTC. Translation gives CASSSLAGALGNEQYF.

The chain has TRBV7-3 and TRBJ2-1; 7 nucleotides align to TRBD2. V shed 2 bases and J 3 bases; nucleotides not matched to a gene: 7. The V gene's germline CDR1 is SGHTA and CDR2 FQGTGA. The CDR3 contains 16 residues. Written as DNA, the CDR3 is TGTGCCAGCAGCTTAGGAGGTGGGAGGGGCTACAATGAGCAGTTCTTC. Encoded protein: CASSLGGGRGYNEQFF. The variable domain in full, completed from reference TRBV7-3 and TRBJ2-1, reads GAGVSQTPSNKVTEKGKYVELRCDPISGHTALYWYRQSLGQGPEFLIYFQGTGAADDSGLPNDRFFAVRPEGSVSTLKIQRTERGDSAVYLCASSLGGGRGYNEQFFGPGTRLTVL.

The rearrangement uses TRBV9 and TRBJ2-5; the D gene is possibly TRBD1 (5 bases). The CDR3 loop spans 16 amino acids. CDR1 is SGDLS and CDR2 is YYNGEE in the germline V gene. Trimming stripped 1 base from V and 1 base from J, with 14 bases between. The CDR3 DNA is TGTGCCAGCAGCGTAACCCCAGGGTTCGGCCAAGAGACCCAGTACTTC. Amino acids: CASSVTPGFGQETQYF.

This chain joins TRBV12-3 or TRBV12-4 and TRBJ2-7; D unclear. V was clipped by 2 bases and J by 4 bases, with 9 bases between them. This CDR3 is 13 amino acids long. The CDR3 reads CASSLIWSYEQYF. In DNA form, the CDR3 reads TGTGCCAGCAGTTTAATATGGAGTTACGAGCAGTACTTC.